This TCR beta chain was sequenced during a study of a mutant IDH1 vaccine in newly diagnosed glioma. Looking at the study overall: Patients underwent eight vaccinations, which took place in weeks 1, 3, 5, 7, 11, 15, 19 and 23. Of the patients given treatment, approximately 60% were male and roughly 38% were female, and a mean age of roughly 40 years was recorded.

This clone was detected a few times. Its target is not known. Profiled with immunoSEQ multiplex PCR; TCRdb holds only in-frame clones, not every one. Here the sample spans 41,000 or so clones, 60% to 85% being singletons. Described time point: week 23, last vaccination. Each dose of the vaccine consisted of 300 ug of mutant IDH1 20-mer peptide, with topical imiquimod. The receptor's source is a woman aged 35 to 49 with glioma. Some clones in this sample may be carry-over from other donors' samples. The source material was PBMCs, sampled from a glioma patient whose treatment included an IDH1 peptide vaccine.

The CDR3 here is CASRDSGTEAFF. CDR3 DNA: TGTGCCAGTAGGGATAGTGGCACTGAAGCTTTCTTT. The rearrangement uses TRBV19 and TRBJ1-1; no firm D call. CDR1 and CDR2 from the germline V gene are LNHDA and SQIVND (reference sequence). The CDR3 is 12 residues long. V lost 6 bases to trimming and J lost 4 bases, with 9 bases between them. Full variable domain (outside the CDR3, taken from reference TRBV19 and TRBJ1-1): DGGITQSPKYLFRKEGQNVTLSCEQNLNHDAMYWYRQDPGQGLRLIYYSQIVNDFQKGDIAEGYSVSREKKESFPLTVTSAQKNPTAFYLCASRDSGTEAFFGQGTRLTVV.